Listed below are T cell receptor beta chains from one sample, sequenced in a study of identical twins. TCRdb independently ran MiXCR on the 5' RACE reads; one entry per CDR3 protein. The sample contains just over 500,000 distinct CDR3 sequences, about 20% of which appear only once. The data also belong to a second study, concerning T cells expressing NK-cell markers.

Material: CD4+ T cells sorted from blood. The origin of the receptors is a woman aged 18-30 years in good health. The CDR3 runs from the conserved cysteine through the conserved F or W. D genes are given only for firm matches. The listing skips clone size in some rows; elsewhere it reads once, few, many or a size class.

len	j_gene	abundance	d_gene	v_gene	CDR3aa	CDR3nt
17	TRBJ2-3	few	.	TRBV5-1	CASSEGTGAGTTDTQYF	TGCGCCAGCAGCGAGGGGACGGGGGCGGGAACCACAGATACGCAGTATTTT
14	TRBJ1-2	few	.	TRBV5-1	CASSSGRPERGYTF	TGCGCCAGCAGCTCAGGCCGACCTGAGCGGGGCTACACCTTC
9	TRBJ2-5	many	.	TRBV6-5	CASRKTQYF	TGTGCCAGCCGGAAGACCCAGTACTTC
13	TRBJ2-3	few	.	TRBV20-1	CSASSLSTDTQYF	TGCAGTGCTAGTTCACTCAGCACAGATACGCAGTATTTT
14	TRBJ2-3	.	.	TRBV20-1	CSGSGTPYTDTQYF	TGCAGTGGGAGTGGGACGCCCTACACAGATACGCAGTATTTT
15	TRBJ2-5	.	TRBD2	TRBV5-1	CASSSGLAGIEPQYF	TGCGCCAGCAGCTCAGGACTAGCGGGGATAGAGCCCCAGTACTTC
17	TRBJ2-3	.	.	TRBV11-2	CASSLERRVLSTDTQYF	TGTGCCAGCAGCTTAGAGAGGCGGGTCCTAAGCACAGATACGCAGTATTTT
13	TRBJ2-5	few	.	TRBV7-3	CASSTKGIETQHF	TGTGCCAGCAGCACCAAGGGGATAGAGACCCAGCACTTC
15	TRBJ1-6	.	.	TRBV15	CATSRAAGGESPLHF	TGTGCCACCAGCAGGGCCGCGGGAGGGGAATCACCCCTCCACTTT
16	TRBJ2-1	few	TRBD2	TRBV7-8	CASSLGSGTVYNEQFF	TGTGCCAGCAGCTTAGGGAGCGGGACTGTCTACAATGAGCAGTTCTTC
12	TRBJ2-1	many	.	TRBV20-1	CSASAWEDEQFF	TGCAGTGCTAGCGCTTGGGAGGATGAGCAGTTCTTC
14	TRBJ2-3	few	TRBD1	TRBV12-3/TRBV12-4	CASEPTGGTDTQYF	TGTGCCAGCGAACCCACAGGGGGCACAGATACGCAGTATTTT
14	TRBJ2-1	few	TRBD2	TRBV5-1	CASTGLAGYNEQFF	TGCGCCAGCACTGGACTAGCGGGGTACAATGAGCAGTTCTTC
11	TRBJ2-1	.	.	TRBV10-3	CAISDRAEQFF	TGTGCCATCAGTGACAGAGCGGAGCAGTTCTTC
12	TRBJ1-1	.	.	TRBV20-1	CSAGRQDTEAFF	TGCAGTGCTGGAAGACAGGACACTGAAGCTTTCTTT
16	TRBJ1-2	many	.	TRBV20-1	CSANHFPQGKGYGYTF	TGCAGTGCTAATCACTTTCCGCAGGGGAAGGGTTATGGCTACACCTTC
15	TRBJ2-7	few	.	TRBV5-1	CASSLVPNRESQQYF	TGCGCCAGCAGCTTGGTACCGAACAGGGAAAGCCAGCAGTACTTC
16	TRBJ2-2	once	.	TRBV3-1	CASSQDRLTNTGELFF	TGTGCCAGCAGCCAGGACAGACTAACGAACACCGGGGAGCTGTTTTTT
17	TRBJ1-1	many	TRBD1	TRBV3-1	CASSQNRGNGKNTEAFF	TGTGCCAGCAGCCAAAACAGGGGGAATGGGAAGAACACTGAAGCTTTCTTT